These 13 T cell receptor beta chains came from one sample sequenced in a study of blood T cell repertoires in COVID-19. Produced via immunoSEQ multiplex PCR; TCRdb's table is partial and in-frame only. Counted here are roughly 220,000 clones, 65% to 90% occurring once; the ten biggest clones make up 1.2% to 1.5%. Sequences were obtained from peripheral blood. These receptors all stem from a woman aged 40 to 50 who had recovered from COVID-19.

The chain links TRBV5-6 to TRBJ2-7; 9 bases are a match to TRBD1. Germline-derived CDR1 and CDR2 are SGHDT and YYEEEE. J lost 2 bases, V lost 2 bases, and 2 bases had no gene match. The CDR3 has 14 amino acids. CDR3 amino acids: CASSFGTGPYEQYF. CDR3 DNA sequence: TGTGCCAGCAGCTTTGGGACAGGGCCCTACGAGCAGTACTTC.

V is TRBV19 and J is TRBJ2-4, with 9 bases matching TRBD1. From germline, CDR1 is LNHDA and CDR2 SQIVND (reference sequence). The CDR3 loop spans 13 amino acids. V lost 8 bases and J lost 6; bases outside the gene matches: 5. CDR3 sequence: CASRQGGVNIQYF. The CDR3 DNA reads TGTGCCAGTCGACAGGGGGGTGTAAACATTCAGTACTTC.

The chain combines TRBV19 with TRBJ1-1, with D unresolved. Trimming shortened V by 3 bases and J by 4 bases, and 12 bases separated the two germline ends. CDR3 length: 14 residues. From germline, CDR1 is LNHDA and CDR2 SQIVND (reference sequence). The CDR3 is CASSIRMEATEAFF. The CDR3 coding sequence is TGTGCCAGTAGTATCAGGATGGAGGCCACTGAAGCTTTCTTT. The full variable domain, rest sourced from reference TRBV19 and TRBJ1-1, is DGGITQSPKYLFRKEGQNVTLSCEQNLNHDAMYWYRQDPGQGLRLIYYSQIVNDFQKGDIAEGYSVSREKKESFPLTVTSAQKNPTAFYLCASSIRMEATEAFFGQGTRLTVV.

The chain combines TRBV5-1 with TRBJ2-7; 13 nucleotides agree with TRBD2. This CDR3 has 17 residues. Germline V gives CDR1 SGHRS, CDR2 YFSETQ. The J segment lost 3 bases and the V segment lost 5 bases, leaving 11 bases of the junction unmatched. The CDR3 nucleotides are TGCGCCAGCAGGGAGGGACTAGCGGGGACCGGCGGCTACGAGCAGTACTTC. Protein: CASREGLAGTGGYEQYF.

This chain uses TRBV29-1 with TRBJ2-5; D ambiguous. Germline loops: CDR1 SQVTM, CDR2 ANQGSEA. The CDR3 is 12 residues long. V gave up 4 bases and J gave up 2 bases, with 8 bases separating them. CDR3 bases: TGCAGCGTTGTCGGTCCTCAAGAGACCCAGTACTTC. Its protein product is CSVVGPQETQYF.

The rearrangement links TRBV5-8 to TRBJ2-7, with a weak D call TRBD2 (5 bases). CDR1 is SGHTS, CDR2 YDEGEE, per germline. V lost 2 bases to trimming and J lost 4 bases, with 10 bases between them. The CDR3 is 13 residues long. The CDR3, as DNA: TGTGCCAGCAGCTTTGCCCGGGGATACGAGCAGTACTTC. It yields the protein CASSFARGYEQYF.

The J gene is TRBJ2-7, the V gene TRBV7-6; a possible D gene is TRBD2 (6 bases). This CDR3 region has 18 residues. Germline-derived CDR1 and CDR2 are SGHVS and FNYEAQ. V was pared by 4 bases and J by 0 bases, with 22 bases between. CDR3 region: CASSSTGDAGLRSYEQYF. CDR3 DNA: TGTGCCAGCAGCTCTACTGGGGATGCGGGGCTACGCTCCTACGAGCAGTACTTC.

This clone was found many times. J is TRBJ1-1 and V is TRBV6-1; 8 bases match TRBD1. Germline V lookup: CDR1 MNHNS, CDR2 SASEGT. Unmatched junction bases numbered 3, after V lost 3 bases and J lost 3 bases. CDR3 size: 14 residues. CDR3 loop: CASSEGTGYTEAFF. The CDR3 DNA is TGTGCCAGCAGTGAGGGGACAGGCTACACTGAAGCTTTCTTT.

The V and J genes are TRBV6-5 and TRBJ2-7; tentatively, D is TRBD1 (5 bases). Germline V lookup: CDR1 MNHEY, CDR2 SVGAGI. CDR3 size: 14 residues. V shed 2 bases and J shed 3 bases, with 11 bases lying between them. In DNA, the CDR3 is TGTGCCAGCAGTTACAACCGACAGATCTACGAGCAGTACTTC. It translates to CASSYNRQIYEQYF.

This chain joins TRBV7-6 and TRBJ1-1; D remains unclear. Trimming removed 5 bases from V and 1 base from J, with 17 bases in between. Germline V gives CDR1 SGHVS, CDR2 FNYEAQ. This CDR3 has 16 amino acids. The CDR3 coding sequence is TGTGCCAGCAGCCCAAATCCCCCGCCAGGGAACACTGAAGCTTTCTTT. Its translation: CASSPNPPPGNTEAFF.

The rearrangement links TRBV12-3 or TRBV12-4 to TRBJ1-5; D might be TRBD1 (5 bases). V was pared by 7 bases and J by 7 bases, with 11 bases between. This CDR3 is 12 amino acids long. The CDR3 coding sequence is TGTGCCAGCACCACTCCAGGGCAGCCCCAGCATTTT. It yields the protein CASTTPGQPQHF.

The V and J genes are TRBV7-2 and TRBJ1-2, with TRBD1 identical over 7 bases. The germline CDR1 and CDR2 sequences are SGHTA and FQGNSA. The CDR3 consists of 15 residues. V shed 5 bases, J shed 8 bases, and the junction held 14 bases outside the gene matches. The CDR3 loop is CASSLSGTAPWGYTF. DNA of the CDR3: TGTGCCAGCAGCCTGTCTGGGACAGCCCCTTGGGGCTACACCTTC.

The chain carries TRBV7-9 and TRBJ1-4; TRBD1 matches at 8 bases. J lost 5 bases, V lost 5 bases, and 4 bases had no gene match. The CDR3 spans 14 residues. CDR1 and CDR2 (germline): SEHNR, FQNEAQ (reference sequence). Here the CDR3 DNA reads TGTGCCAGCAGCCCCGGACAGGGAAATGAAAAACTGTTTTTT. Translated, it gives CASSPGQGNEKLFF.